What follows describes a single T cell receptor (beta chain). Per germline, CDR1 MNHEY and CDR2 SVGAGI. The CDR3 is made up of 17 amino acids. The sample comes from a study of T cells expressing NK-cell markers. TCRdb reprocessed the 5' RACE reads and reports one entry per CDR3 protein, with no DNA. This table holds some 280,000 distinct CDR3 sequences. The source material was blood T cells: a sorted CD56 or NKG2C T cell subset, CD4+ or CD8+ T cells, or bulk PBMC T cells (not recorded which). J is TRBJ1-5 and V is TRBV6-5; there is no DNA to check the TCRdb D call of TRBD1. The source of this sequence is a man younger than 35 in good health. Here the CDR3 reads CASSTRETGPSNQPQHF.